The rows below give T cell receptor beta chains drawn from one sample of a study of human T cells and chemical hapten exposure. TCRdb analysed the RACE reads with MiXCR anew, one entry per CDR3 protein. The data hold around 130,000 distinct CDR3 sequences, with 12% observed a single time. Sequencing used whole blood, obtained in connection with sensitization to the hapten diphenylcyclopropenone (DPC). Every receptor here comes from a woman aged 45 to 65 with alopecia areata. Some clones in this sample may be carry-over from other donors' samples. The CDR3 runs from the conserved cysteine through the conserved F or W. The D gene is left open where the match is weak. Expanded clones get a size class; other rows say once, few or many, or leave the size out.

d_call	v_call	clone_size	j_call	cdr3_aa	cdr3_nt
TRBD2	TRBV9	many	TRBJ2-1	CASSLGRGTSGKHNEQFF	TGTGCCAGCAGCCTAGGACGGGGGACTAGCGGGAAACACAATGAGCAGTTCTTC
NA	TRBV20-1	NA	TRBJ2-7	CSARDGRGPEQYF	TGCAGTGCTCGGGACGGCCGGGGGCCCGAGCAGTACTTC
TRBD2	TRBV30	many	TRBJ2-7	CACPFSGVPYEQYF	TGTGCCTGTCCGTTTAGCGGGGTTCCCTACGAGCAGTACTTC
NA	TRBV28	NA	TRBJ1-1	CASNPPRSNTEAFF	TGTGCCAGCAACCCACCACGTTCCAACACTGAAGCTTTCTTT
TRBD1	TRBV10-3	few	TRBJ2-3	CAISSGGQGFADTQYF	TGTGCCATCAGCTCAGGAGGACAGGGCTTCGCAGATACGCAGTATTTT
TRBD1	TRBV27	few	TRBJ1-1	CASRSNFRDRGNTEAFF	TGTGCCAGCCGATCCAATTTCCGGGACAGGGGTAACACTGAAGCTTTCTTT
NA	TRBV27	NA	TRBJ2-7	CASRTLRDEQYF	TGTGCCAGCAGGACCTTGAGAGACGAGCAGTACTTC
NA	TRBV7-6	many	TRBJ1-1	CASSLDDGTEAFF	TGTGCCAGCAGCTTAGACGACGGGACTGAAGCTTTCTTT
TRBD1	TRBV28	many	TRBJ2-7	CASLGLGTGGSASYEQYF	TGTGCCAGCTTAGGTCTAGGGACAGGGGGTTCTGCATCCTACGAGCAGTACTTC
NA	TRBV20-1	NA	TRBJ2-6	CSAPMAGSGANVLTF	TGCAGTGCTCCGATGGCCGGGTCCGGGGCCAACGTCCTGACTTTC
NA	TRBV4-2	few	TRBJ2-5	CASSQSGGRETQYF	TGTGCCAGCAGCCAATCTGGGGGAAGGGAGACCCAGTACTTC
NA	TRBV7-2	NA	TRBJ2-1	CASSSYHEQFF	TGTGCCAGCAGCTCCTACCATGAGCAGTTCTTC
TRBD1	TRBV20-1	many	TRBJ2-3	CSAPGTGYKDTQYF	TGCAGTGCTCCCGGGACAGGGTACAAAGATACGCAGTATTTT
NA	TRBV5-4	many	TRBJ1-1	CASRQGGPNTEAFF	TGTGCCAGCAGGCAAGGAGGCCCGAACACTGAAGCTTTCTTT
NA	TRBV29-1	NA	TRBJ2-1	CSADFHNEQFF	TGCAGTGCCGACTTTCACAATGAGCAGTTCTTC
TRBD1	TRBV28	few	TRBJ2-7	CASSLPGTGGFF	TGTGCCAGCAGTTTGCCCGGGACAGGAGGATTCTTC
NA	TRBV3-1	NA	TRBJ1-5	CASSQGVGWNQPQHF	TGTGCCAGCAGCCAAGGTGTAGGTTGGAATCAGCCCCAGCATTTT
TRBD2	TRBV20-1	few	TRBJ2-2	CSVSRDYGTGELFF	TGCAGTGTCAGCCGGGACTACGGGACCGGGGAGCTGTTTTTT
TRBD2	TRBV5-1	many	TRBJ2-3	CASSSTPGLAADTQYF	TGCGCCAGCAGCAGCACTCCGGGACTAGCAGCGGATACGCAGTATTTT
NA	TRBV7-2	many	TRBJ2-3	CASNGRGRTDTQYF	TGTGCCAGCAACGGGAGAGGACGCACAGATACGCAGTATTTT
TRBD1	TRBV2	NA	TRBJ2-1	CANRDRVHNEQFF	TGTGCCAACCGGGACAGGGTTCACAATGAGCAGTTCTTC
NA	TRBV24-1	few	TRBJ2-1	CATSDLWTGNEQFF	TGTGCCACCAGTGATTTATGGACCGGCAATGAGCAGTTCTTC
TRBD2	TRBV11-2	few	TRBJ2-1	CASSLDGTSGRVDVRFF	TGTGCCAGCAGCTTAGATGGGACTAGCGGGAGGGTAGACGTTCGGTTCTTC
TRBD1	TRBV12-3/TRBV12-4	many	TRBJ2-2	CASSFETGGANTGELFF	TGTGCCAGCAGTTTCGAGACAGGGGGCGCGAACACCGGGGAGCTGTTTTTT
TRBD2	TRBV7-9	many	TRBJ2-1	CASSPVGAGGPYNEQFF	TGTGCCAGCAGCCCGGTGGGCGCGGGAGGGCCCTACAATGAGCAGTTCTTC
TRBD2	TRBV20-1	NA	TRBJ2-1	CSAKRGFNEQFF	TGCAGTGCCAAGCGGGGGTTCAATGAGCAGTTCTTC
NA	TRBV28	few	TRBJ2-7	CASLRGGGAYEQYF	TGTGCCAGCCTTCGAGGAGGGGGAGCCTACGAGCAGTACTTC
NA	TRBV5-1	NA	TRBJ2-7	CASSPGSGVSYEQYF	TGCGCCAGCAGCCCCGGGTCAGGGGTCTCCTACGAGCAGTACTTC
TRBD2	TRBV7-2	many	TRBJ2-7	CASSLNPPGTGTSTHEQYF	TGTGCCAGCAGCTTAAACCCCCCGGGTACCGGGACTAGTACCCACGAGCAGTACTTC
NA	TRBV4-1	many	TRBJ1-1	CASSQVGQPNTEAFF	TGCGCCAGCAGCCAAGTTGGGCAGCCCAACACTGAAGCTTTCTTT
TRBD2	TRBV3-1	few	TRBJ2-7	CASGSSGAGEQYF	TGTGCCAGCGGATCTAGCGGAGCAGGCGAGCAGTACTTC
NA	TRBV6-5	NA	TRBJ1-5	CASSPQGEGGSQPQHF	TGTGCCAGCAGTCCGCAAGGAGAGGGCGGGAGTCAGCCCCAGCATTTT
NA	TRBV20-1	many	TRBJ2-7	CSARDLASIYEQYF	TGCAGTGCTAGAGATCTAGCTAGCATCTACGAGCAGTACTTC
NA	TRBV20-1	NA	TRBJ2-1	CSARGEPLSSYNEQFF	TGCAGTGCTAGGGGCGAGCCCTTGAGCTCCTACAATGAGCAGTTCTTC
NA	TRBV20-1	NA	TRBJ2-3	CSARDSYGGSTDTQYF	TGCAGTGCTAGAGATTCGTACGGGGGAAGCACAGATACGCAGTATTTT
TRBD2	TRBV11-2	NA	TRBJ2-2	CASSHGLAGGQGELFF	TGTGCCAGCAGCCATGGACTAGCGGGAGGGCAGGGGGAGCTGTTTTTT
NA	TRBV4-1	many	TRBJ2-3	CASSPRVDPDTQYF	TGCGCCAGCAGCCCGAGGGTAGATCCGGATACGCAGTATTTT
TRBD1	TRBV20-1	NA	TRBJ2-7	CSAPIPVTGFGEQYF	TGCAGTGCTCCTATCCCTGTGACAGGGTTCGGCGAGCAGTACTTC
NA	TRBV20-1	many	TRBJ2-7	CSARAPWGMSEQYF	TGCAGTGCTAGAGCCCCCTGGGGGATGAGTGAGCAGTACTTC
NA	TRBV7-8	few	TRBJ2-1	CASSQNRADNEQFF	TGTGCCAGCAGTCAAAACCGGGCCGACAATGAGCAGTTCTTC
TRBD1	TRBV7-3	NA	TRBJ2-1	CASSPHSGARGNEQFF	TGTGCCAGCAGCCCCCACTCTGGCGCCAGGGGGAATGAGCAGTTCTTC
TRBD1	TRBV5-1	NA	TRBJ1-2	CASSFLQGSGYTF	TGCGCCAGCAGCTTCCTACAGGGGTCTGGCTACACCTTC
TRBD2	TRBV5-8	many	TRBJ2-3	CASSAGTSGRATDTQYF	TGTGCCAGCAGCGCCGGGACTAGCGGGAGAGCCACAGATACGCAGTATTTT
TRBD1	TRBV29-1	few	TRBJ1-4	CSVAQGAGEKLFF	TGCAGCGTCGCTCAGGGGGCGGGGGAAAAACTGTTTTTT
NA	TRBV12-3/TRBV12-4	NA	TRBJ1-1	CASSSGAGSNTEAFF	TGTGCCAGCAGTTCAGGGGCAGGGTCGAACACTGAAGCTTTCTTT
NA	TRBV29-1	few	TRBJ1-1	CSVGSAEAFF	TGCAGCGTTGGTTCCGCTGAAGCTTTCTTT
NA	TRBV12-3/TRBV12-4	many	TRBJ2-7	CASSYPGSEQYF	TGTGCCAGCAGCTACCCTGGGAGCGAGCAGTACTTC
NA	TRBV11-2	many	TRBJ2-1	CASSPPGLSYNEQFF	TGTGCCAGCAGCCCTCCGGGACTCTCCTACAATGAGCAGTTCTTC
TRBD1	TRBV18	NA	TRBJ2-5	CASSPKDRAQETQYF	TGTGCCAGCTCACCAAAGGACAGGGCACAAGAGACCCAGTACTTC